These 20 T cell receptor beta chains originate from one sample sequenced in a study of T cell responses to AZD1222 COVID-19 vaccine. TCRdb's table, derived via immunoSEQ multiplex PCR, lists solely in-frame clones and lacks some. The sample holds tens of thousands of clones, 89% seen once. This sample comprised peripheral blood, obtained 28 days after the second AZD1222 dose. These receptors all stem from an adult who received the AZD1222 COVID-19 vaccine.

The chain is built from TRBV6-4 and TRBJ1-6; D unclear. CDR1 and CDR2 from the germline V gene are MRHNA and SNTAGT. The ends were cut back, 6 bases at V and 7 bases at J, with 13 bases in the middle. The CDR3 is made up of 14 amino acids. The CDR3 bases are TGTGCCAGCAGCCGGGAGGCAGGAAATTCACCCCTCCACTTT. Translating it yields CASSREAGNSPLHF.

This chain joins TRBV18 and TRBJ2-2, with 10 bases that match TRBD2. Germline V lookup: CDR1 KGHSH, CDR2 LQKENI. Losses at the gene ends were 1 base for V and 0 bases for J; bases not matched to a gene: 8. The CDR3 runs 19 residues. This CDR3 is CASSPRASGGRANTGELFF. For the CDR3, the DNA is TGTGCCAGCTCACCACGAGCTAGCGGGGGACGGGCGAACACCGGGGAGCTGTTTTTT.

The chain links TRBV18 to TRBJ2-2; D is ambiguous. CDR1 and CDR2 (germline): KGHSH, LQKENI. With 1 base removed from V and 4 bases from J, the gap between germline ends came to 10 bases. This CDR3 comprises 15 residues. CDR3 sequence (DNA): TGTGCCAGCTCACCACAACAAGTAGGCACCGGGGAGCTGTTTTTT. Protein sequence: CASSPQQVGTGELFF.

This chain links TRBV5-4 with TRBJ2-1; a weak D match, TRBD2 (5 bases). Per germline, CDR1 SGHNT and CDR2 YYREEE (reference sequence). Trimming took 0 bases from V and 9 from J, leaving 16 bases between them. The CDR3 is made up of 15 amino acids. CDR3 sequence reads: CASSLAGDLGGEQFF. The CDR3 bases are TGTGCCAGCAGCTTGGCCGGGGATTTGGGCGGTGAGCAGTTCTTC. Full variable domain (remainder filled in from reference TRBV5-4 and TRBJ2-1): ETGVTQSPTHLIKTRGQQVTLRCSSQSGHNTVSWYQQALGQGPQFIFQYYREEENGRGNFPPRFSGLQFPNYSSELNVNALELDDSALYLCASSLAGDLGGEQFFGPGTRLTVL.

The chain is built from TRBV28 and TRBJ2-1, with 10 bases fitting TRBD2. This CDR3 is built from 15 residues. CDR1 is MDHEN and CDR2 is SYDVKM in the germline V gene. The junction had 12 bases not matched to a gene; V was cut back by 6 bases and J by 10 bases. CDR3: CASSQRTSGIGEQFF. CDR3 nucleotide sequence: TGTGCCAGCAGCCAACGAACTAGCGGGATCGGGGAGCAGTTCTTC.

This chain uses TRBV9 with TRBJ2-7, with D perhaps matching TRBD1 (6 bases). V was pared by 10 bases and J by 4 bases, with 21 bases between. The CDR3 runs 14 residues. CDR1 is SGDLS, CDR2 YYNGEE, per germline. This CDR3 is CASKGVRGLYEQYV. The CDR3 nucleotides are TGTGCCTCCAAGGGAGTCAGGGGCCTTTACGAGCAGTACGTC.

This clone was recorded once. The V call is TRBV19, the J call TRBJ2-7; D gene uncertain. The germline V gene encodes CDR1 LNHDA and CDR2 SQIVND (reference sequence). The CDR3 is 13 amino acids. With 3 bases removed from V and 5 bases from J, the gap between germline ends came to 11 bases. CDR3 sequence reads: CASSMGVYDEQYV. The CDR3 DNA reads TGTGCCAGTAGTATGGGTGTTTATGACGAGCAGTACGTC.

This clone has just a few counts. The rearrangement joins TRBV27 to TRBJ2-5; D call uncertain. This CDR3 region has 12 residues. Trimming removed 1 base from V and 5 bases from J, with 5 bases in between. The germline gives CDR1 MNHEY, CDR2 SMNVEV (reference sequence). The CDR3 sequence is CASSLLGETQYF. CDR3 in DNA: TGTGCCAGCAGTTTATTGGGGGAGACCCAGTACTTC.

The chain uses TRBV4-2 and TRBJ2-7; 7 bases fit TRBD1. This CDR3 comprises 16 residues. The V and J ends lost 6 bases and 0 bases, in that order; junction bases with no gene match: 11. CDR1 is LGHNA and CDR2 is YNFKEQ in the germline V gene. Written as DNA, the CDR3 is TGTGCCAGCAGTCCTTACTCCGGGACAGACTCCTACGAGCAGTACTTC. It specifies CASSPYSGTDSYEQYF.

This clone was recorded only once. This sequence joins TRBV27 and TRBJ2-7; D possibly matches TRBD1 or TRBD2 (5 bases each). V lost 6 bases to trimming and J lost 6 bases, with 27 bases between them. CDR1 MNHEY and CDR2 SMNVEV come from the germline V gene (reference sequence). The CDR3 sequence is 17 residues long. The CDR3 here is CASSFRPGPAAPVEQYV. The CDR3, as DNA: TGTGCCAGCAGCTTTCGACCGGGGCCGGCGGCCCCTGTCGAGCAGTACGTC.

The chain couples TRBV28 to TRBJ2-7; D gene uncertain. The germline V and J ends were trimmed by 2 bases and 4 bases, with 6 bases remaining between them. Germline V gene data show CDR1 as MDHEN and CDR2 as SYDVKM. The CDR3 length is 12 residues. As DNA, the CDR3 is TGTGCCAGCAGTTTAGGCAGATACGAGCAGTACTTC. Translation gives CASSLGRYEQYF.

The chain is built from TRBV29-1 and TRBJ1-2; 10 nucleotides agree with TRBD1. V lost 6 bases and J lost 7; bases outside the gene matches: 8. CDR3 length: 13 residues. The germline V gene has CDR1 SQVTM and CDR2 ANQGSEA. CDR3 sequence (DNA): TGCAGCGTCTGGGACAGGGGACGAGGTGGCTACACCTTC. This codes for CSVWDRGRGGYTF. Full variable domain (outside the CDR3, taken from reference TRBV29-1 and TRBJ1-2): SAVISQKPSRDICQRGTSLTIQCQVDSQVTMMFWYRQQPGQSLTLIATANQGSEATYESGFVIDKFPISRPNLTFSTLTVSNMSPEDSSIYLCSVWDRGRGGYTFGSGTRLTVV.

The chain joins TRBV24-1 to TRBJ2-1, with D perhaps TRBD2 (7 bases). Looked up from germline, CDR1 is KGHDR and CDR2 is SFDVKD. This CDR3 comprises 13 residues. Trimming took off 4 bases at V and 9 bases at J, with 12 bases between the two ends. DNA of the CDR3: TGTGCCACCAGTGACCAAGGGGGGGGTGAGCAGTTCTTC. Its protein is CATSDQGGGEQFF.

The chain employs TRBV12-3 or TRBV12-4 and TRBJ1-2; D gene uncertain. The CDR3 has 13 amino acids. Trimming stripped 4 bases from V and 6 bases from J, with 12 bases between. The CDR3, as DNA: TGTGCCAGCAGTTACGGACCCCGGGATGGCTACACCTTC. Protein: CASSYGPRDGYTF.

V gene TRBV7-8 combines with J gene TRBJ2-1; 13 bases agree with TRBD2. The germline V gene has CDR1 SGHVS and CDR2 FQNEAQ. Trimming removed 6 bases from V and 10 bases from J; junction bases left unmatched: 3. This CDR3 region has 13 residues. CDR3 DNA sequence: TGTGCCAGCAGTTCGGGACTAGCGGGAGAGCAGTTCTTC. It translates to CASSSGLAGEQFF.

The chain carries TRBV6-2 or TRBV6-3 and TRBJ2-5; TRBD2 matches at 10 bases. From germline, CDR1 is MNHEY and CDR2 SVGEGT. This CDR3 contains 15 residues. V dropped 4 bases and J dropped 5; count of bases not matched to a gene: 7. The DNA of the CDR3 is TGTGCCAGCAGTTTCAGCGGGGGGGCATGGGAGACCCAGTACTTC. It specifies CASSFSGGAWETQYF.

The chain joins TRBV3-1 (or the pseudogene TRBV3-2) to TRBJ1-1, with a tentative D call TRBD1 (5 bases). Germline CDR1 and CDR2: LGHDT and YNNKEL (reference sequence). The CDR3 consists of 13 residues. Trimming stripped 3 bases from V and 2 bases from J, with 7 bases between. CDR3 amino acids: CASSQGPNTEAFF. For the CDR3, the DNA is TGTGCCAGCAGCCAGGGACCCAACACTGAAGCTTTCTTT.

The V gene is TRBV24-1, the J gene TRBJ1-1, with D hard to call. The germline V gene has CDR1 KGHDR and CDR2 SFDVKD. This CDR3 spans 11 amino acids. Trimming cost V 7 bases and J 10 bases, with 12 bases left between them. CDR3 nucleotides: TGTGCCACCAGGGGCCCGGGAGGAGCTTTCTTT. This sequence encodes CATRGPGGAFF.

The V call is TRBV4-3, the J call TRBJ1-2, with TRBD1 matching over 11 bases. The ends lost 3 bases at V and 5 bases at J; junction bases unmatched: 5. The CDR3 runs 15 residues. Germline loops: CDR1 LGHNA, CDR2 YSLEER. CDR3 protein: CASSQYGQGAYGYTF. As DNA, the CDR3 is TGCGCCAGCAGCCAGTACGGACAGGGGGCATATGGCTACACCTTC.

V gene TRBV5-1 combines with J gene TRBJ2-5; D remains unclear. In germline, CDR1 is SGHRS, CDR2 YFSETQ. The CDR3 loop spans 14 amino acids. The V gene lost 6 bases and the J gene lost 2 bases, with 14 bases spanning the gap. The CDR3 region is CASTPGWVQETQYF. The CDR3 bases are TGCGCCAGCACCCCCGGGTGGGTTCAAGAGACCCAGTACTTC.